This T cell receptor beta chain was sequenced in a study of beta chain features in type 1 diabetes. About the study: Patients looked much like healthy donors when it came to age, gender and cell yields.

Of the isolated RNA, all was reverse transcribed, and so the sequenced material was expressed TCRB transcripts. Regulatory, naive and central memory T cell samples averaged roughly 3.8 million reads. Sequenced by immunoSEQ multiplex PCR; TCRdb stores in-frame clones only, minus some. The repertoire has about 220,000 clones, under 13% of them found once; the top ten carry 1% to 1.5%. This clone was seen a few times. The antigen is not known. Study-wide points: Type 1 diabetes patients had VDJ junctions that carried fewer insertions and more deletions.

Central memory, naive, regulatory and stem cell-like memory CD4+ cells were sorted by CD45RO/CCR7/CD25/CD127/CD95/CD27. This clonotype was obtained from a man between 18 and 29 years old in good health. Sequenced: central memory CD4+ T cells from blood.

The CDR3 nucleotides are TGCAGCGTAGAGACTAGCGGGAGGAACGATGAGCAGTTCTTC. Amino acid sequence: CSVETSGRNDEQFF. V gene TRBV29-1 combines with J gene TRBJ2-1; 13 bases fit TRBD2. The germline V gene has CDR1 SQVTM and CDR2 ANQGSEA. CDR3 length equals 14 residues. J gave up 8 bases and V 6 bases, and 7 bases lay outside the gene matches.